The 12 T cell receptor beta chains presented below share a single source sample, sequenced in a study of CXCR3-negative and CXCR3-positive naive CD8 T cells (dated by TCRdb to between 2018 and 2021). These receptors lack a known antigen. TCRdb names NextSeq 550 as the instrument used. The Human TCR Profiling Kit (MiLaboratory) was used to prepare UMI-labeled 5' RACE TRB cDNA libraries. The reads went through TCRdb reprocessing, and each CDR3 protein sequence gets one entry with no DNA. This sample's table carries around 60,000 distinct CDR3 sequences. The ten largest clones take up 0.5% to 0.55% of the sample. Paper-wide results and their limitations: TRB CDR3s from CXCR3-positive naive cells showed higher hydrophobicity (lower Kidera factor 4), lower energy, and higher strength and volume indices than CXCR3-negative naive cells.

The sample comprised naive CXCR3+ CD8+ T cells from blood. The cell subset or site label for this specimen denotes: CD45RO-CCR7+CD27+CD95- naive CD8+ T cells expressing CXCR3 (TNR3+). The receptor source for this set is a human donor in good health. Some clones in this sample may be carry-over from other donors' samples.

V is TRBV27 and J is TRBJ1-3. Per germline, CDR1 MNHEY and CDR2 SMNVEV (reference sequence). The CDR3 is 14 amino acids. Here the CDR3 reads CASSNRGSGNTIYF.

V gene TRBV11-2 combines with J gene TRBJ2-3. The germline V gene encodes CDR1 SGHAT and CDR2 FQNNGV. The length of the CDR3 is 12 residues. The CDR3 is CASSFVSDTQYF.

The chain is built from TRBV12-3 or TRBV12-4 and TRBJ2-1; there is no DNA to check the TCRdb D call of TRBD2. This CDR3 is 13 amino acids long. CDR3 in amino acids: CASTSGGGNEQFF.

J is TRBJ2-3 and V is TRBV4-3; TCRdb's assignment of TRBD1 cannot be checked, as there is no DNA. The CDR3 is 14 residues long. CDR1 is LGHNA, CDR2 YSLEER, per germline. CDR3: CASSQRGQADTQYF.

The CDR3 here is CASSRMGGVADPPVETQYF. The V and J genes are TRBV14 and TRBJ2-5; TCRdb's D gene call, TRBD1, goes unchecked for lack of DNA. The CDR3 is 19 residues long. Per the germline V gene, CDR1 is SGHDN and CDR2 is FVKESK.

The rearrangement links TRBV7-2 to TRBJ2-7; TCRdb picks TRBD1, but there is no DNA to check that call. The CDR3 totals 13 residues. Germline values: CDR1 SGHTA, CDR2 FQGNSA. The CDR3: CASSADRAHEQYF.

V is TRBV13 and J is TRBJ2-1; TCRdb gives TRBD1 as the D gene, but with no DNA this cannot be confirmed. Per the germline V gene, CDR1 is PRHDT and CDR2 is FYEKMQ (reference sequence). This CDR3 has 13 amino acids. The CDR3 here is CASSLLGPNEQFF.

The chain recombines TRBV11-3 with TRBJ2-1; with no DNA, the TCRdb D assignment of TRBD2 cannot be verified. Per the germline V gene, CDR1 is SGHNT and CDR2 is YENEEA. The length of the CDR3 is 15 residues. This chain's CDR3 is CASSGGLALYNEQFF.

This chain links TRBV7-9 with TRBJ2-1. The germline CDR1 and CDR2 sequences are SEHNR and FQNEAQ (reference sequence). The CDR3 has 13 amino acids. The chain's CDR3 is CASSITGFLEQFF.

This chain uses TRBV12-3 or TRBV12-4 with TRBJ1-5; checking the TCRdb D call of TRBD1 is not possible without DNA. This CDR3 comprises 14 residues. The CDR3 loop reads CASSFGGFGQPQHF.

CDR3 loop: CASSLPGAYEQYF. The chain couples TRBV7-9 to TRBJ2-7; TCRdb returns TRBD1, unconfirmable since there is no DNA. The CDR3 contains 13 residues. CDR1 is SEHNR, CDR2 FQNEAQ, per germline (reference sequence). The full variable domain, with the rest looked up from reference TRBV7-9 and TRBJ2-7, is DTGVSQNPRHKITKRGQNVTFRCDPISEHNRLYWYRQTLGQGPEFLTYFQNEAQLEKSRLLSDRFSAERPKGSFSTLEIQRTEQGDSAMYLCASSLPGAYEQYFGPGTRLTVT.

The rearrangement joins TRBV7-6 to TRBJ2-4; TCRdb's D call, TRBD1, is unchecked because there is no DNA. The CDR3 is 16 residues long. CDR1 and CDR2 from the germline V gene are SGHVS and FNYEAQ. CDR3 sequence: CASSSAQAMAKNIQYF.